Shown below are 6 T cell receptor beta chains from a single sample sequenced in a study of T cells in Graves' hyperthyroidism and ophthalmopathy. TCR beta CDR3 regions were amplified from RNA transcripts. The study used the HTBI primer set for a first-round RT-PCR of the TCR CDR3. One entry per CDR3 protein results from TCRdb running MiXCR on the multiplex PCR reads. This repertoire shows 450,000 to 650,000 distinct CDR3 sequences, more than 15% found once; its top ten account for approximately 15%. The specimen sequenced was blood. The receptors were gathered from a woman aged 18-29 years with Graves' ophthalmopathy.

The rearrangement links TRBV20-1 to TRBJ1-1; tentative D call: TRBD1 (5 bases). The CDR3 runs 14 residues. Germline lookup yields CDR1 DFQATT and CDR2 SNEGSKA (reference sequence). Trimming took off 0 bases at V and 1 base at J, with 9 bases between the two ends. This CDR3 is CSARDWGENTEAFF. The DNA of the CDR3 is TGCAGTGCTAGAGATTGGGGGGAGAACACTGAAGCTTTCTTT.

This clonotype appeared many times. The CDR3 here is CASSSGRGEQETQYF. DNA of the CDR3: TGTGCCAGCAGTAGCGGGAGAGGAGAGCAAGAGACCCAGTACTTC. The chain recombines TRBV2 with TRBJ2-5, with 8 bases matching TRBD2. Per the germline V gene, CDR1 is SNHLY and CDR2 is FYNNEI. This CDR3 contains 15 residues. The V and J ends lost 5 bases and 2 bases, in that order; junction bases with no gene match: 7.

This clonotype appeared many times. The chain employs TRBV28 and TRBJ2-5; the match to TRBD2 covers 7 bases. Germline loops: CDR1 MDHEN, CDR2 SYDVKM. The CDR3 is made up of 14 amino acids. The V gene end was trimmed by 2 bases and the J gene end by 4 bases; junction bases not matched to a gene: 4. The CDR3 DNA sequence: TGTGCCAGCAGTTTAATGGGAGGGGTAGAGACCCAGTACTTC. As protein: CASSLMGGVETQYF. The whole variable domain, remainder taken from reference TRBV28 and TRBJ2-5, is DVKVTQSSRYLVKRTGEKVFLECVQDMDHENMFWYRQDPGLGLRLIYFSYDVKMKEKGDIPEGYSVSREKKERFSLILESASTNQTSMYLCASSLMGGVETQYFGPGTRLLVL.

This chain connects TRBV5-1 to TRBJ2-4; possible D gene TRBD2, 6 bases. Trimming pared 0 bases from V and 8 bases from J, leaving 12 bases between. Germline assignment: CDR1 SGHRS and CDR2 YFSETQ. The CDR3 extends over 14 amino acids. CDR3 in DNA: TGCGCCAGCAGCTTGGACAGGTGGGGGGACATTCAGTACTTC. This encodes CASSLDRWGDIQYF.

This clonotype was detected only once. V gene TRBV20-1 combines with J gene TRBJ2-2, with TRBD1 matching 8 bases. CDR1 is DFQATT, CDR2 SNEGSKA, per germline (reference sequence). This CDR3 comprises 16 residues. Trimming took 3 bases from V and 6 from J; bases not matched to a gene: 12. The CDR3 sequence is CSASFLRQGAAGELFF. In DNA form, the CDR3 reads TGCAGTGCTAGCTTTTTGCGGCAGGGGGCCGCCGGGGAGCTGTTTTTT.

The CDR3 region has the DNA TGTGCCAGCAGCTTAGGGACCCAGCGGGGGGGCCCTGAGCAGTTCTTC. Translating it yields CASSLGTQRGGPEQFF. The rearrangement joins TRBV11-3 to TRBJ2-1; 10 bases are a match to TRBD2. Germline CDR1 SGHNT, CDR2 YENEEA. This CDR3 comprises 16 residues. Losses at the gene ends were 1 base for V and 9 bases for J; bases not matched to a gene: 9.